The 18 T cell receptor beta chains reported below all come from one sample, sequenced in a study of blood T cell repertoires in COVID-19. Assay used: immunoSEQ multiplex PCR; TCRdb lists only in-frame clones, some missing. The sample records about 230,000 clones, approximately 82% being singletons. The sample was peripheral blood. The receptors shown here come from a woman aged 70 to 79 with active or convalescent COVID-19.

The CDR3 DNA reads TGTGCCAGCAGCCCCGGTCAGGACTACGAGCAGTACTTC. Translated: CASSPGQDYEQYF. V gene TRBV12-3 or TRBV12-4 combines with J gene TRBJ2-7; D remains ambiguous. The CDR3 sequence is 13 residues long. V was clipped by 6 bases and J by 3 bases, with 12 bases between them.

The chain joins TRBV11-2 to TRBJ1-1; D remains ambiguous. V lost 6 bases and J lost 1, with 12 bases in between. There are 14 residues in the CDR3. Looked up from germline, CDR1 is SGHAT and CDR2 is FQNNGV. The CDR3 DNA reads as TGTGCCAGCAGTTTCACCAGCGGGAACACTGAAGCTTTCTTT. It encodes CASSFTSGNTEAFF.

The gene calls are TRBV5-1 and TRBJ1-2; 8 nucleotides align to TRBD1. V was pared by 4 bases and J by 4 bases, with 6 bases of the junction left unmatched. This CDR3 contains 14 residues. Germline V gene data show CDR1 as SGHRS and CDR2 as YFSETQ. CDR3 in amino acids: CASSPGQGVYGYTF. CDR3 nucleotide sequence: TGCGCCAGCAGCCCCGGACAGGGTGTCTATGGCTACACCTTC.

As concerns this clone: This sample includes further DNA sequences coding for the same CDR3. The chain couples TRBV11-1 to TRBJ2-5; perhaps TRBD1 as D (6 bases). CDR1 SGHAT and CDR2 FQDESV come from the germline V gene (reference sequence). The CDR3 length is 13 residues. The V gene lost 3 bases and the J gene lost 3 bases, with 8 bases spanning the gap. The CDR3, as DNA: TGTGCCAGCAGCTTGGACAGAGAAGAGACCCAGTACTTC. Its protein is CASSLDREETQYF. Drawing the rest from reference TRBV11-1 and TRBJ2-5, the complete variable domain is EAEVAQSPRYKITEKSQAVAFWCDPISGHATLYWYRQILGQGPELLVQFQDESVVDDSQLPKDRFSAERLKGVDSTLKIQPAELGDSAMYLCASSLDREETQYFGPGTRLLVL.

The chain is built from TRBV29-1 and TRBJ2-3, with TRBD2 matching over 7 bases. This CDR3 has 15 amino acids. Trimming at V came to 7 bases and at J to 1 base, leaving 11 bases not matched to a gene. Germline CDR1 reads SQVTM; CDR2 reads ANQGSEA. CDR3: CSGTGGSGGTDTQYF. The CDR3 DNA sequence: TGCAGCGGTACGGGCGGGAGTGGGGGCACAGATACGCAGTATTTT.

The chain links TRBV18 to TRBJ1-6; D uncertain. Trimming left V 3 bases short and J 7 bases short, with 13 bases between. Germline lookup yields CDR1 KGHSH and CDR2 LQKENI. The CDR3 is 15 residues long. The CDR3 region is CASSPETIGNSPLHF. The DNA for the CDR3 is TGTGCCAGCTCACCGGAGACGATCGGAAATTCACCCCTCCACTTT.

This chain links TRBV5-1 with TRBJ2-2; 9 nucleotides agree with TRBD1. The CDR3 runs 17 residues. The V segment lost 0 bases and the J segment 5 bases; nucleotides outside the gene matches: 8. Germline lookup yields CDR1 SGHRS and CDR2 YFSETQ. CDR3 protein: CASSLAEETGGTGELFF. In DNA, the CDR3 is TGCGCCAGCAGCTTGGCCGAGGAGACAGGGGGGACCGGGGAGCTGTTTTTT.

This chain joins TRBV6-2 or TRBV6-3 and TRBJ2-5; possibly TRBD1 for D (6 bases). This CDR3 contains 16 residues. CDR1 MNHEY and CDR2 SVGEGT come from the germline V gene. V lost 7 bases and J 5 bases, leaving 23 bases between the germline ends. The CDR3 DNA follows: TGTGCCAGCATCCCCCTGGGGCAGGGGATTACGGAGACCCAGTACTTC. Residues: CASIPLGQGITETQYF.

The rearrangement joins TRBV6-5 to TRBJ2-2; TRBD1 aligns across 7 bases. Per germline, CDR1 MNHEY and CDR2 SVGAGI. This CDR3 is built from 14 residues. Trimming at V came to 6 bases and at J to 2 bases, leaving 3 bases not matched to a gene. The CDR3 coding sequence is TGTGCCAGCAGCGGACAGGTTAACACCGGGGAGCTGTTTTTT. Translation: CASSGQVNTGELFF.

CDR3 amino acids: CASSQAATGGLNEQFF. The DNA for the CDR3 is TGTGCCAGCAGCCAAGCAGCGACAGGGGGTCTCAATGAGCAGTTCTTC. This rearrangement joins TRBV3-1 (or the pseudogene TRBV3-2) to TRBJ2-1; 9 bases are a match to TRBD1. The CDR3 is 16 amino acids. Per the germline V gene, CDR1 is LGHDT and CDR2 is YNNKEL (reference sequence). V dropped 1 base and J dropped 6; count of bases not matched to a gene: 7.

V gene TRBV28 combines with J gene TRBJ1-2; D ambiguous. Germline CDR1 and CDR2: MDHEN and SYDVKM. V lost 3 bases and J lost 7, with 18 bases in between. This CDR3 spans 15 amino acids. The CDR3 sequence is CASSFGDRKRAGYTF. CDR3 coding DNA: TGTGCCAGCAGTTTCGGGGATAGGAAGAGAGCTGGCTACACCTTC.

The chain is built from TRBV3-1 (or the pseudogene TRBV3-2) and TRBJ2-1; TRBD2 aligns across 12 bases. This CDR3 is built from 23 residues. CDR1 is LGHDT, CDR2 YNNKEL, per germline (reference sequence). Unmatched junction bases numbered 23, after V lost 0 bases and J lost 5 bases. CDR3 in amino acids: CASSQERPRTSGETNSTDNEQFF. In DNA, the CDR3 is TGTGCCAGCAGCCAAGAGAGACCACGGACTAGCGGGGAGACAAACAGTACGGACAATGAGCAGTTCTTC.

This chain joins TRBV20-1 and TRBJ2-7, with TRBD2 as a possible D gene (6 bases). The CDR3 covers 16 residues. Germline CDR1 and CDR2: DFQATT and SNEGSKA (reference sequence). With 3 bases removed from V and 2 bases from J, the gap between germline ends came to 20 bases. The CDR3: CSASPPAGPVPYEQYF. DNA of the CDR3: TGCAGTGCTAGTCCCCCGGCGGGACCCGTGCCCTACGAGCAGTACTTC.

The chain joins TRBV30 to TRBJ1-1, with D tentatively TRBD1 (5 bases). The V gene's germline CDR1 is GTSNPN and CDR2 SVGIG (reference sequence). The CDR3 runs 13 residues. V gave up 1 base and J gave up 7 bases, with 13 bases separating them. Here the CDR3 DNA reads TGTGCCTGGAGTGACGGCCCGGGGGGTGAAGCTTTCTTT. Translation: CAWSDGPGGEAFF.

The CDR3 is CASSWSQGAEGYTF. CDR3 in DNA: TGTGCCAGCAGCTGGTCACAGGGGGCGGAAGGCTACACCTTC. The V and J genes are TRBV5-4 and TRBJ1-2, with TRBD1 matching 9 bases. V shed 3 bases and J 8 bases; nucleotides not matched to a gene: 8. This CDR3 has 14 residues. Germline values: CDR1 SGHNT, CDR2 YYREEE (reference sequence).

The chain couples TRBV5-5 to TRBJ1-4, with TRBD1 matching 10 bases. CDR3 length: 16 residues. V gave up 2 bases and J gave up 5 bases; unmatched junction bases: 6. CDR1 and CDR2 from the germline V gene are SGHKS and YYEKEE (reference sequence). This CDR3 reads CASSLMPGQGNEKLFF. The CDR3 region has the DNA TGTGCCAGCAGCTTAATGCCGGGACAGGGGAATGAAAAACTGTTTTTT.

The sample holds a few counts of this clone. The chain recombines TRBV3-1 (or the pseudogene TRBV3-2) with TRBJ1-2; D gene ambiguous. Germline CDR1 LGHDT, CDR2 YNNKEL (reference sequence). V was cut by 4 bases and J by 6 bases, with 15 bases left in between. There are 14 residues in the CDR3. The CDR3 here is CASSPSLREDGYTF. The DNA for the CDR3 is TGTGCCAGCAGCCCCTCTTTGAGGGAGGATGGCTACACCTTC.

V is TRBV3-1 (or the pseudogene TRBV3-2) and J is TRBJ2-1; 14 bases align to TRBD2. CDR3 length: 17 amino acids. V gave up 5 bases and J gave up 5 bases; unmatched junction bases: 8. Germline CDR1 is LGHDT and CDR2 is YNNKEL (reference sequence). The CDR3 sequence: CASSGHWGLAGDNEQFF. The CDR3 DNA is TGTGCCAGCAGCGGACATTGGGGACTAGCGGGGGACAATGAGCAGTTCTTC.